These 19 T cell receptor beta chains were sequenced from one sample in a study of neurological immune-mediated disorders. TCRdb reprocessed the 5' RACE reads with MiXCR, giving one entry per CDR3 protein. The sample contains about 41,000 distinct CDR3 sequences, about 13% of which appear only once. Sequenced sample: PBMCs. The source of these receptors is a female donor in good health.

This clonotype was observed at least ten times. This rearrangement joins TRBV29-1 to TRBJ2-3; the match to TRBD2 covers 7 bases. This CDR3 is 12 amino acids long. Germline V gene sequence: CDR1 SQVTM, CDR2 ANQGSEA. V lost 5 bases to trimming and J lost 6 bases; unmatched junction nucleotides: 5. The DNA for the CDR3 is TGCAGCGTTCGGACTAGTGGGGATACGCAGTATTTT. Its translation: CSVRTSGDTQYF.

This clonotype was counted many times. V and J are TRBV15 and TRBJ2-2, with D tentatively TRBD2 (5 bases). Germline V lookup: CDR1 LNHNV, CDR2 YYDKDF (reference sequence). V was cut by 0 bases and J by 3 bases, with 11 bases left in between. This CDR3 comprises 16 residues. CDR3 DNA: TGTGCCACCAGCAGAGATTTAGGAGGATACACCGGGGAGCTGTTTTTT. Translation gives CATSRDLGGYTGELFF.

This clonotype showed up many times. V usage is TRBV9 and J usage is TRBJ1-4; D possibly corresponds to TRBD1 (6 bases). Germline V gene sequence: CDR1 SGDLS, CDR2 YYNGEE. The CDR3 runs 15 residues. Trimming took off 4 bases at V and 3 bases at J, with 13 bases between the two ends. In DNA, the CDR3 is TGTGCCAGCAGCTCGGGGGGGCGTTCTAATGAAAAACTGTTTTTT. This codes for CASSSGGRSNEKLFF.

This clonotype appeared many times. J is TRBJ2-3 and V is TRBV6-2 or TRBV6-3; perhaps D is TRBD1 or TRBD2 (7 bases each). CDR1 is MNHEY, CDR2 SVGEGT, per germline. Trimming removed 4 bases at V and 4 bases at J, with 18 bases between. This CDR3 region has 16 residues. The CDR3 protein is CASSFPPTGRADTQYF. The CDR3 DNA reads TGTGCCAGCAGTTTCCCGCCGACAGGGAGGGCAGATACGCAGTATTTT.

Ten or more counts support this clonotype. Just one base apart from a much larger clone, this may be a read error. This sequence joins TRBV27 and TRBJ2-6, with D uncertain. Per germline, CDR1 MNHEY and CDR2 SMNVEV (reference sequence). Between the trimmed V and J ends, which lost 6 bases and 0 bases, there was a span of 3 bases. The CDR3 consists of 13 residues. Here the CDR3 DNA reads TGTGCCAGCAGGGCCTCTGGGGCCAACGTCCTGACTTTC. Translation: CASRASGANVLTF.

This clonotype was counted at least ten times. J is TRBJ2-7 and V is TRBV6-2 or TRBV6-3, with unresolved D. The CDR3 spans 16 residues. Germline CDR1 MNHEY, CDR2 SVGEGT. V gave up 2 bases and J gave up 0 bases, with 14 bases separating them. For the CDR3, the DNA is TGTGCCAGCAGTTACCTGTTGGAGAACCCCTCCTACGAGCAGTACTTC. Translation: CASSYLLENPSYEQYF.

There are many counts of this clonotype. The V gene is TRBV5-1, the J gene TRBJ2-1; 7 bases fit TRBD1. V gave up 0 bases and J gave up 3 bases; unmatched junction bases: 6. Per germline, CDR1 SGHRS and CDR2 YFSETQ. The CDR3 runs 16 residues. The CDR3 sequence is CASSLGGGQNYNEQFF. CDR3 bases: TGCGCCAGCAGCTTGGGAGGGGGACAGAACTACAATGAGCAGTTCTTC.

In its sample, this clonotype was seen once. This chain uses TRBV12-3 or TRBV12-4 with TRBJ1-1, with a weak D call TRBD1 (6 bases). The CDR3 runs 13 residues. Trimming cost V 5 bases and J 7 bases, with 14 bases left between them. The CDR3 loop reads CASSTWTALEAFF. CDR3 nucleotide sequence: TGTGCCAGCAGTACATGGACAGCCCTTGAAGCTTTCTTT.

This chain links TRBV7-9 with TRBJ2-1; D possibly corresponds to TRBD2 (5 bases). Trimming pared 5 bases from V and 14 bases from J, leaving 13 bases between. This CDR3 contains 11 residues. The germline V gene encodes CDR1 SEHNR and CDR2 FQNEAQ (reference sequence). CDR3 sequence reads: CASSPGNSEFF. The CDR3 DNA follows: TGTGCCAGCAGCCCGGGGAACTCCGAGTTCTTC.

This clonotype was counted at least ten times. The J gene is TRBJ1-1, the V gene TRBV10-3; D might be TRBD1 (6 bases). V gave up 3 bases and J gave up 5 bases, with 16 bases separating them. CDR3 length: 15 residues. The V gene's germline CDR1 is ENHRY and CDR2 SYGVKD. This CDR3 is CAISEAPNRVTEAFF. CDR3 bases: TGTGCCATCAGTGAAGCCCCCAACAGGGTTACTGAAGCTTTCTTT.

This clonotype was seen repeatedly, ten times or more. The CDR3 sequence: CSVEVGGTNNYGYTF. CDR3 sequence (DNA): TGCAGCGTTGAAGTCGGAGGGACAAATAACTATGGCTACACCTTC. V and J are TRBV29-1 and TRBJ1-2, with D perhaps TRBD1 (6 bases). This CDR3 is 15 amino acids long. Germline V CDR1 and CDR2: SQVTM, ANQGSEA. V gave up 1 base and J gave up 1 base, with 13 bases separating them.

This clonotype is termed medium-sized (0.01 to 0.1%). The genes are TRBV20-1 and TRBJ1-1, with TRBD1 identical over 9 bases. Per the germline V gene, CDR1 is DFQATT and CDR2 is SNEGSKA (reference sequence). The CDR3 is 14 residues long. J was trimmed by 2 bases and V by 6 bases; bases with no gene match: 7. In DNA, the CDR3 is TGCAGTGCCAAACGGACAGGGGTTAACACTGAAGCTTTCTTT. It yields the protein CSAKRTGVNTEAFF.

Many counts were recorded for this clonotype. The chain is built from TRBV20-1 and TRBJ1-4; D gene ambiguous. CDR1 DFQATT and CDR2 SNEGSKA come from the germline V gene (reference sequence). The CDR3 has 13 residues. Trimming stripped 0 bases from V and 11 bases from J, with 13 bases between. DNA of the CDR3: TGCAGTGCTAGAGATGTTGGCAGAGACAAACTGTTTTTT. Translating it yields CSARDVGRDKLFF.

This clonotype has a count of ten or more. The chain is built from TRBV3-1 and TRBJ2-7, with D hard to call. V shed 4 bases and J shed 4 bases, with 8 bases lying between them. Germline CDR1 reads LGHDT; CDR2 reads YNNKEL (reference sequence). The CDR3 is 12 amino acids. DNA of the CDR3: TGTGCCAGCAGCCCCTATGGTTACGAGCAGTACTTC. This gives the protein CASSPYGYEQYF.

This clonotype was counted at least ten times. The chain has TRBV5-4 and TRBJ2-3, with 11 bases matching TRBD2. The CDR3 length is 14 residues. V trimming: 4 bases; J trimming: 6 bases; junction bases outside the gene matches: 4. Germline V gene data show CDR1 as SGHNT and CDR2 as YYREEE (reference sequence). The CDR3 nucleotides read TGTGCCAGCAGCAATAGCGGGAGGGGTGATACGCAGTATTTT. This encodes CASSNSGRGDTQYF.

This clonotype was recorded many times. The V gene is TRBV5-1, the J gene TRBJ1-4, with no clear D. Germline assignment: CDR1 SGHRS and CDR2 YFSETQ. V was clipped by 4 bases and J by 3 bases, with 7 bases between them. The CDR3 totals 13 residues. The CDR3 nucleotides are TGCGCCAGCAGCCCCGGCCCTAATGAAAAACTGTTTTTT. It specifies CASSPGPNEKLFF.

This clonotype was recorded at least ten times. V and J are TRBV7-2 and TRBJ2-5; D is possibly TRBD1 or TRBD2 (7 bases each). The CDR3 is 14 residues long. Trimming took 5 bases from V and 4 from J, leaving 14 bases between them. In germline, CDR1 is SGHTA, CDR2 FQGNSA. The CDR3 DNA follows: TGTGCCAGCAGCCAAGCAGGGGGGGGAGAGACCCAGTACTTC. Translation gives CASSQAGGGETQYF.

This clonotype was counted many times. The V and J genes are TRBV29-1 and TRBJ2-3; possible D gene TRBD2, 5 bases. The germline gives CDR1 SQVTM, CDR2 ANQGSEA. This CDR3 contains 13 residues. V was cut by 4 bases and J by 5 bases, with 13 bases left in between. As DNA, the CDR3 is TGCAGCGTTGGGCCAGCCGGAGGAGATACGCAGTATTTT. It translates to CSVGPAGGDTQYF.

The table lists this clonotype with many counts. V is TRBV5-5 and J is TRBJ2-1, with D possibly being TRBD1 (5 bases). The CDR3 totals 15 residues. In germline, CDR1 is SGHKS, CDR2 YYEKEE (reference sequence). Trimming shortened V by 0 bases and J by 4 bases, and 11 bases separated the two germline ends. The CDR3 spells CASSLGGRSYNEQFF. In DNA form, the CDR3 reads TGTGCCAGCAGCTTGGGGGGCCGCTCTTACAATGAGCAGTTCTTC.